This TCR beta chain was captured by sequencing in a study of technical replicates of blood from four donors. The CDR3 consists of 13 residues. Trimming shortened V by 6 bases and J by 4 bases, and 10 bases separated the two germline ends. Germline assignment: CDR1 SGHRS and CDR2 YFSETQ. The assay was immunoSEQ multiplex PCR, and TCRdb's table has in-frame clones only and misses some. The sample carries about 100,000 clones, 95% recorded once. Specimen: T cells isolated from PBMCs. The receptor was derived from a human donor in good health. The rearrangement links TRBV5-1 to TRBJ2-2; no clear D. The CDR3 spells CASNPTGTGELFF. In nucleotides, the CDR3 is TGCGCCAGCAACCCGACGGGCACCGGGGAGCTGTTTTTT.